The 8 T cell receptor beta chains below were found in one sample sequenced in a study of T cell changes during pregnancy in multiple sclerosis. Repertoires were generated with immunoSEQ multiplex PCR, while TCRdb's copy carries only in-frame clones and drops some. The sample records about 61,000 clones, roughly 92% being singletons. Source: CD8+ T cells from peripheral blood mononuclear cells, taken in the third trimester of pregnancy. The source is a female donor with multiple sclerosis, enrolled in a pregnancy study.

J is TRBJ1-1 and V is TRBV28, with D tentatively TRBD1 (6 bases). Germline values: CDR1 MDHEN, CDR2 SYDVKM. The V and J ends lost 4 bases and 3 bases respectively, with 9 bases between them. The CDR3 is 13 amino acids. CDR3 coding DNA: TGTGCCAGCAGTTCCGGGACATACACTGAAGCTTTCTTT. It translates to CASSSGTYTEAFF.

The chain links TRBV4-1 to TRBJ2-2; D not certain. CDR1 is MGHRA and CDR2 is YSYEKL in the germline V gene. V lost 10 bases, J lost 0 bases, and 12 bases lay in between. This CDR3 spans 14 amino acids. The CDR3 is CATSSYSNTGELFF. The CDR3 region has the DNA TGCGCCACCTCCTCCTACTCGAACACCGGGGAGCTGTTTTTT.

V and J are TRBV29-1 and TRBJ1-2, with D unclear. Trimming took off 3 bases at V and 5 bases at J, with 13 bases between the two ends. In germline, CDR1 is SQVTM, CDR2 ANQGSEA. The CDR3 is 13 residues long. CDR3 sequence (DNA): TGCAGCGTTGATACGGGAACCTATTATGGCTACACCTTC. It encodes CSVDTGTYYGYTF.

The gene calls are TRBV7-2 and TRBJ2-1; 8 bases align to TRBD2. The trim removed 5 bases at V and 4 bases at J, leaving 7 bases unmatched. Germline assignment: CDR1 SGHTA and CDR2 FQGNSA. The CDR3 is made up of 15 amino acids. Here the CDR3 reads CASSQTSGIYNEQFF. The CDR3 DNA reads as TGTGCCAGCAGCCAAACTAGCGGCATTTACAATGAGCAGTTCTTC. The full variable domain, rest sourced from reference TRBV7-2 and TRBJ2-1, is GAGVSQSPSNKVTEKGKDVELRCDPISGHTALYWYRQSLGQGLEFLIYFQGNSAPDKSGLPSDRFSAERTGGSVSTLTIQRTQQEDSAVYLCASSQTSGIYNEQFFGPGTRLTVL.

This clone is a singleton in its sample. The CDR3 DNA follows: TGTGCCAGCAGCTCGGGACTAGAGGAGACCCAGTACTTC. Translation: CASSSGLEETQYF. The gene calls are TRBV7-3 and TRBJ2-5; 8 bases align to TRBD2. The CDR3 is made up of 13 amino acids. Trimming cost V 4 bases and J 5 bases; bases outside gene matches: 3. Germline-derived CDR1 and CDR2 are SGHTA and FQGTGA. Complete variable domain (other parts from reference TRBV7-3 and TRBJ2-5): GAGVSQTPSNKVTEKGKYVELRCDPISGHTALYWYRQSLGQGPEFLIYFQGTGAADDSGLPNDRFFAVRPEGSVSTLKIQRTERGDSAVYLCASSSGLEETQYFGPGTRLLVL.

V and J are TRBV7-9 and TRBJ2-1; 9 nucleotides align to TRBD2. The CDR3 runs to 15 residues. Trimming at V came to 5 bases and at J to 6 bases, leaving 8 bases not matched to a gene. Germline values: CDR1 SEHNR, CDR2 FQNEAQ (reference sequence). The CDR3 protein is CASSHSGTSLNEQFF. As DNA, the CDR3 is TGTGCCAGCAGCCACTCCGGGACTAGCCTCAATGAGCAGTTCTTC.

This chain joins TRBV5-1 and TRBJ2-1; perhaps TRBD2 as D (6 bases). CDR3 length equals 14 residues. Germline CDR1 reads SGHRS; CDR2 reads YFSETQ. V was pared by 4 bases and J by 4 bases, with 12 bases between. The CDR3 is CASSTGRGYNEQFF. In nucleotides, the CDR3 is TGCGCCAGCAGCACGGGCCGGGGGTACAATGAGCAGTTCTTC.

The V gene is TRBV5-1, the J gene TRBJ2-1, with TRBD2 matching 10 bases. The CDR3 length is 13 residues. J lost 7 bases, V lost 4 bases, and 2 bases had no gene match. Per the germline V gene, CDR1 is SGHRS and CDR2 is YFSETQ. CDR3 sequence (DNA): TGCGCCAGCAGCGTTAGCGGGAGGAATGAGCAGTTCTTC. The encoded protein is CASSVSGRNEQFF. Filled out from reference TRBV5-1 and TRBJ2-1, the complete variable domain reads KAGVTQTPRYLIKTRGQQVTLSCSPISGHRSVSWYQQTPGQGLQFLFEYFSETQRNKGNFPGRFSGRQFSNSRSEMNVSTLELGDSALYLCASSVSGRNEQFFGPGTRLTVL.